These 10 T cell receptor beta chains came from one sample sequenced in a study of regulatory T cells in long-lasting Graves disease. Time point meaning: persistent/refractory GD, antithyroid drugs over 5 years with positive TRAb. The TCR library was prepared using RNA isolated from PBMCs. Investigators prepared the TCR beta libraries by applying iRepertoire HTBI primers and Arm-PCR of CDR3 regions. TCRdb re-called the multiplex PCR reads with MiXCR, one entry per CDR3 protein. The sample comprises nearly 350,000 distinct CDR3 sequences, around 20% of which are singletons, and about 29% rests with the top ten. Sequencing was performed on peripheral blood mononuclear cells (PBMCs), taken when the disease was refractory, from a patient treated with antithyroid drugs. All receptors come from a female donor with Graves disease.

This chain connects TRBV4-1 to TRBJ2-5; D is possibly TRBD2 (6 bases). Looked up from germline, CDR1 is MGHRA and CDR2 is YSYEKL. This CDR3 is built from 15 residues. V was cut by 3 bases and J by 2 bases, with 13 bases left in between. CDR3 bases: TGCGCCAGCAGCCACTACGCGGAGGGACAAGAGACCCAGTACTTC. It codes for CASSHYAEGQETQYF.

The rearrangement links TRBV10-3 to TRBJ1-5; D is possibly TRBD1 (6 bases). CDR3 length equals 13 residues. Trimming removed 4 bases from V and 5 bases from J, with 9 bases in between. Germline V gene data show CDR1 as ENHRY and CDR2 as SYGVKD. The CDR3 spells CAISVGADQPQHF. CDR3 DNA sequence: TGTGCCATCAGTGTGGGGGCTGATCAGCCCCAGCATTTT.

V is TRBV27 and J is TRBJ2-3; 11 bases match TRBD2. The J segment lost 0 bases and the V segment lost 5 bases, leaving 4 bases of the junction unmatched. The germline CDR1 and CDR2 sequences are MNHEY and SMNVEV (reference sequence). The CDR3 spans 16 residues. The CDR3 bases are TGTGCCAGCAGTCCCGGGACTAGCGGAAGCACAGATACGCAGTATTTT. Protein product: CASSPGTSGSTDTQYF.

This clonotype has just a few counts. V usage is TRBV3-1 and J usage is TRBJ2-7, with 8 positions matching TRBD1. From germline, CDR1 is LGHDT and CDR2 YNNKEL (reference sequence). This CDR3 spans 14 amino acids. After removal of 4 bases from V and 3 bases from J, the junction contained 5 bases not matched to a gene. CDR3 amino acids: CASSRGTGIYEQYF. The CDR3 DNA reads as TGTGCCAGCAGCCGCGGGACAGGTATCTACGAGCAGTACTTC.

As concerns this clonotype: A read error may produce the germline difference seen at one junction end. The chain couples TRBV27 to TRBJ2-3, with TRBD2 as a possible D gene (5 bases). CDR1 is MNHEY, CDR2 SMNVEV, per germline (reference sequence). This CDR3 has 17 residues. The CDR3 sequence: CASGLAGEHSSTDTQYF. Here the CDR3 DNA reads TGTGCCAGCGGTTTAGCCGGGGAGCATTCTAGCACAGATACGCAGTATTTT.

J is TRBJ2-7 and V is TRBV7-3, with D perhaps TRBD1 (5 bases). The germline CDR1 and CDR2 sequences are SGHTA and FQGTGA. This CDR3 has 13 amino acids. Trimming stripped 5 bases from V and 4 bases from J, with 12 bases between. CDR3 sequence reads: CASSPISGYEQYF. In nucleotides, the CDR3 is TGTGCCAGCAGCCCAATATCAGGGTACGAGCAGTACTTC.

This clonotype was seen a handful of times. The gene calls are TRBV30 and TRBJ2-7; TRBD1 aligns across 8 bases. The germline V gene has CDR1 GTSNPN and CDR2 SVGIG (reference sequence). V was clipped by 3 bases and J by 8 bases; unmatched bases: 15. The CDR3 has 15 amino acids. CDR3 region: CAWRWAGTGPTKQYF. CDR3 bases: TGTGCCTGGAGGTGGGCCGGGACAGGCCCTACGAAGCAGTACTTC.

This clonotype was recorded a few times. J is TRBJ1-1 and V is TRBV20-1, with D tentatively TRBD1 (6 bases). The CDR3 covers 15 residues. In germline, CDR1 is DFQATT, CDR2 SNEGSKA (reference sequence). Trimming left V 0 bases short and J 0 bases short, with 11 bases between. CDR3 nucleotide sequence: TGCAGTGCTAGAGATAAGAGGGGGTTGAACACTGAAGCTTTCTTT. Protein: CSARDKRGLNTEAFF.

This clonotype was recorded a few times. A much larger clone differs from this one at a single base, so this may be a read error. The chain carries TRBV28 and TRBJ1-5; no clear D. Germline CDR1 reads MDHEN; CDR2 reads SYDVKM. V was pared by 10 bases and J by 2 bases, with 18 bases between. The CDR3 totals 15 residues. The CDR3 DNA reads TGTGCCAACAATGCCATGGGCAGCCGCAATCAGCCCCAGCATTTT. Amino acids: CANNAMGSRNQPQHF. The full variable domain, in which reference TRBV28 and TRBJ1-5 provide the parts outside the CDR3, is DVKVTQSSRYLVKRTGEKVFLECVQDMDHENMFWYRQDPGLGLRLIYFSYDVKMKEKGDIPEGYSVSREKKERFSLILESASTNQTSMYLCANNAMGSRNQPQHFGDGTRLSIL.

The chain couples TRBV4-3 to TRBJ1-1; a weak D match, TRBD1 (6 bases). Per germline, CDR1 LGHNA and CDR2 YSLEER. V lost 1 base, J lost 1 base, and 22 bases lay in between. The CDR3 spans 19 residues. The CDR3 sequence is CASSQVEAAPRGKNTEAFF. The CDR3 DNA reads as TGCGCCAGCAGCCAAGTTGAAGCAGCGCCTAGGGGGAAGAACACTGAAGCTTTCTTT.